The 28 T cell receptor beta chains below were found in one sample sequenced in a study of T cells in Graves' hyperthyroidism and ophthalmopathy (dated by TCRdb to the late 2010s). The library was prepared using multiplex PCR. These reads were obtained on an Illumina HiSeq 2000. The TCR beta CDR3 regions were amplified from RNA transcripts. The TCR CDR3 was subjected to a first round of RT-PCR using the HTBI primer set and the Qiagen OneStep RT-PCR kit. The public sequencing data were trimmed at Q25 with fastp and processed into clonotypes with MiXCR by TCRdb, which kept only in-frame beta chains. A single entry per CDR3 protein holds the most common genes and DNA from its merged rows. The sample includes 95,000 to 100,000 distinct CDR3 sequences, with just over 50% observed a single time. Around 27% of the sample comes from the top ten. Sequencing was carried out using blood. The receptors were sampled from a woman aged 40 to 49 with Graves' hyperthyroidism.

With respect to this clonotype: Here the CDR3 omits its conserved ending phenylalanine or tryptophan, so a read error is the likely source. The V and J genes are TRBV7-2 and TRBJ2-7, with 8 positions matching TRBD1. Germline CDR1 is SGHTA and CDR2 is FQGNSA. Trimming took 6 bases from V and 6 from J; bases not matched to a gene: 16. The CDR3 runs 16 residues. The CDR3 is CASSYSARGTGGEQYS. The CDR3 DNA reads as TGTGCCAGCAGTTACTCGGCGAGAGGGACAGGCGGCGAGCAGTACTCC.

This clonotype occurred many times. The chain's CDR3 is CASSQDWSRGTEAFF. CDR3 DNA sequence: TGCGCCAGCAGCCAAGATTGGAGCAGGGGGACTGAAGCTTTCTTT. The chain links TRBV4-1 to TRBJ1-1, with 7 bases that match TRBD1. This CDR3 is 15 amino acids long. Germline CDR1 and CDR2: MGHRA and YSYEKL. Trimming removed 0 bases from V and 5 bases from J; junction bases left unmatched: 6.

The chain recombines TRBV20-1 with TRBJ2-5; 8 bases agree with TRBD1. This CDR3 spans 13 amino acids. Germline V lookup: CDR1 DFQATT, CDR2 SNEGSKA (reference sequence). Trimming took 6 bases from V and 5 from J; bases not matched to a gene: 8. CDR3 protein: CSAIVQGDETQYF. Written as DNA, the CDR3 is TGCAGTGCCATCGTACAGGGGGACGAGACCCAGTACTTC.

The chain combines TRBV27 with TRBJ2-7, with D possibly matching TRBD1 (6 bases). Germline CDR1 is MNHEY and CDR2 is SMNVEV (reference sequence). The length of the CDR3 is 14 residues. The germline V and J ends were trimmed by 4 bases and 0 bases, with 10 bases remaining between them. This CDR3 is CASSSGQSSYEQYF. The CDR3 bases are TGTGCCAGCAGTTCGGGACAATCCTCCTACGAGCAGTACTTC.

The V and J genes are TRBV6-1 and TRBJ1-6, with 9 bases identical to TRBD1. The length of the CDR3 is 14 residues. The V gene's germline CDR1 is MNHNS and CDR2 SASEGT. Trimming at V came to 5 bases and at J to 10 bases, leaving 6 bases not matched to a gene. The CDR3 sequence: CASSTDRGRSPLHF. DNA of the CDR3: TGTGCCAGCAGTACGGACAGGGGAAGATCACCCCTCCACTTT.

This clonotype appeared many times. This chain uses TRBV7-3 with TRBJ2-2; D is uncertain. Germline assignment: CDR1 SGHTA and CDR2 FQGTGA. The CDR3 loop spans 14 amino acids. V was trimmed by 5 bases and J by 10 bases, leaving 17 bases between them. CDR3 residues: CASSPSRAAEELFF. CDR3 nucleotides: TGTGCCAGCAGCCCCTCCCGGGCGGCTGAGGAGCTGTTTTTT.

The CDR3 DNA reads as TGCAGTGCCCCGGGAAGCTCTAACTATGGCTACACCTTC. Protein product: CSAPGSSNYGYTF. The chain recombines TRBV20-1 with TRBJ1-2; D is undetermined. Germline CDR1 is DFQATT and CDR2 is SNEGSKA (reference sequence). V shed 6 bases and J shed 0 bases, with 11 bases lying between them. This CDR3 has 13 amino acids.

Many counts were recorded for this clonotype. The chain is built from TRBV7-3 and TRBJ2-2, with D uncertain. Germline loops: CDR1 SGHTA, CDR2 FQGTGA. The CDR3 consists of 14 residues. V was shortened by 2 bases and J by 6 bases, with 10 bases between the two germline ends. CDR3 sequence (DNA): TGTGCCAGCAGCTTAGGTCACCTGTCCGGGGAGCTGTTTTTT. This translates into CASSLGHLSGELFF.

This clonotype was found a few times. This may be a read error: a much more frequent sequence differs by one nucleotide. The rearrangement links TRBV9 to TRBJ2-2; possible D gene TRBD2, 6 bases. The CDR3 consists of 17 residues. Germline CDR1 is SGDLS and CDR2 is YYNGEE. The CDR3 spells CASSVGTGYMNTGGLFF. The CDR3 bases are TGTGCCAGCAGCGTAGGAACCGGATACATGAACACCGGGGGGCTGTTTTTT.

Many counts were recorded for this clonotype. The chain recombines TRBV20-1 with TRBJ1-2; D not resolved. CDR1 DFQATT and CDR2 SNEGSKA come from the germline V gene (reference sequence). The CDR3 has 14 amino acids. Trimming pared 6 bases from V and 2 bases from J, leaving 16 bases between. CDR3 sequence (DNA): TGCAGTGCACCTATAGGAGGTGGGAACTATGGCTACACCTTC. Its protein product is CSAPIGGGNYGYTF.

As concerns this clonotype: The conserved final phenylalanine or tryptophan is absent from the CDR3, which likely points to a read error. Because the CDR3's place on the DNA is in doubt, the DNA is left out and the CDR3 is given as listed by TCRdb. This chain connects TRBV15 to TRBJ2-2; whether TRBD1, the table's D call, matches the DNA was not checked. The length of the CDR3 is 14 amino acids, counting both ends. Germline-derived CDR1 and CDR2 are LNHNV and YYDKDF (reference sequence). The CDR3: CATRGGSNTGELRI.

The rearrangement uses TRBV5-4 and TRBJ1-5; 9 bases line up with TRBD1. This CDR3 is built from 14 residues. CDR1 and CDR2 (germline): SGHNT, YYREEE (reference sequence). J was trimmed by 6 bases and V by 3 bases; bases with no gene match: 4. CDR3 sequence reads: CASSSGTGLQPQHF. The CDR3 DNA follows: TGTGCCAGCAGCTCCGGGACAGGGCTTCAGCCCCAGCATTTT.

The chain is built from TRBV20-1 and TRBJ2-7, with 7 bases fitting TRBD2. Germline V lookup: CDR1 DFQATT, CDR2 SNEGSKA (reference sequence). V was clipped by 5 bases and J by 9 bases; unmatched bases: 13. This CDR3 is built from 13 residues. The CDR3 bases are TGCAGTGCTGACGGCCTGGAGCGGGGCGGGCAGTACTTC. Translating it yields CSADGLERGGQYF.

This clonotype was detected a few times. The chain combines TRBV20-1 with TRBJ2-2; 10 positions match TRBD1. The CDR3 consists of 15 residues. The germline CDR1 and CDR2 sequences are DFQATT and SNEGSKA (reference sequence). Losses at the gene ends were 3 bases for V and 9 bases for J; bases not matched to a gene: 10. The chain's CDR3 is CSARGPRQGARELFF. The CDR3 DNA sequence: TGCAGTGCTAGGGGTCCGCGACAGGGGGCGCGGGAGCTGTTTTTT.

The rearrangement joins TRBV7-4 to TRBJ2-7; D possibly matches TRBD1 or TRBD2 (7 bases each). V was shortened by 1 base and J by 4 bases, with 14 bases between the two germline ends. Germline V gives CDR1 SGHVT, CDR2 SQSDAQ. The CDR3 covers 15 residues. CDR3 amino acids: CASSLVGQGGYEQYF. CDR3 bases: TGTGCCAGCAGCTTAGTCGGGCAGGGGGGGTACGAGCAGTACTTC.

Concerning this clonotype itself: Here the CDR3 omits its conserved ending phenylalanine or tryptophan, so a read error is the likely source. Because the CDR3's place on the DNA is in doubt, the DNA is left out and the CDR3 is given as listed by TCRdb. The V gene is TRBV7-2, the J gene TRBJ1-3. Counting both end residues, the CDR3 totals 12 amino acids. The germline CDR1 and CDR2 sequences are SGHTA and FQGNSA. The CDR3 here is CASSQGTAGWFT.

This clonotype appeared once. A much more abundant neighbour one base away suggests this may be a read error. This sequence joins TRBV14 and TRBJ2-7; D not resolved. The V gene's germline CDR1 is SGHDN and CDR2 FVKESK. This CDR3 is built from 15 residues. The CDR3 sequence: CASSLKDRYGLERYF. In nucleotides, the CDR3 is TGTGCCAGCAGCCTAAAGGACCGATACGGCTTGGAGCGGTACTTC.

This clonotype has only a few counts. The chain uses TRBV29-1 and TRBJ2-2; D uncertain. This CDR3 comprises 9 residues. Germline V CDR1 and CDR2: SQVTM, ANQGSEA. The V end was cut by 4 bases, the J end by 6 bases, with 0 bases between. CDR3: CSVAGELFF. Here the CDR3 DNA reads TGCAGCGTTGCCGGGGAGCTGTTTTTT.

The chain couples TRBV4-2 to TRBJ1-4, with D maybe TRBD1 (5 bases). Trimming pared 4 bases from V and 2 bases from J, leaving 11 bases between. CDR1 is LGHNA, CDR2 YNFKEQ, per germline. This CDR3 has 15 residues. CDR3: CASSPSGRTNEKLFF. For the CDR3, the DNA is TGTGCCAGCAGCCCCTCGGGACGGACTAATGAAAAACTGTTTTTT.

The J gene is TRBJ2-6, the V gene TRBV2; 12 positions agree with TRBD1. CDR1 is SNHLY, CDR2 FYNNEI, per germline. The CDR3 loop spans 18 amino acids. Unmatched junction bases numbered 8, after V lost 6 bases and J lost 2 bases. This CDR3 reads CASRAGTGGLAGANVLTF. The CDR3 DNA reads TGTGCCAGCAGAGCCGGGACAGGGGGCCTAGCTGGGGCCAACGTCCTGACTTTC.

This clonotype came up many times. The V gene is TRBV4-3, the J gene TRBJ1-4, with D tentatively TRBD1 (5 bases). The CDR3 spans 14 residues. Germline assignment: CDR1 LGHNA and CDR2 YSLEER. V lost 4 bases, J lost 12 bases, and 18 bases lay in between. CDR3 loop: CASSPSDGTAQLFF. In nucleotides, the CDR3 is TGCGCCAGCAGCCCCTCGGACGGGACCGCTCAACTGTTTTTT.

DNA of the CDR3: TGCGCCAGCAGCCCGACTAGCGGGAGTGGCGAGCAGTACTTC. Its protein product is CASSPTSGSGEQYF. The V call is TRBV4-3, the J call TRBJ2-7, with 12 bases identical to TRBD2. Trimming removed 4 bases from V and 6 bases from J; junction bases left unmatched: 4. Germline CDR1 and CDR2: LGHNA and YSLEER. This CDR3 is 14 amino acids long.

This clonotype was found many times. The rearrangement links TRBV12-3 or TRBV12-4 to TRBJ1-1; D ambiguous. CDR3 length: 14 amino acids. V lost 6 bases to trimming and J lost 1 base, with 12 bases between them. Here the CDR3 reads CASRKTTANTEAFF. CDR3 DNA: TGTGCCAGCAGAAAAACTACAGCGAACACTGAAGCTTTCTTT.

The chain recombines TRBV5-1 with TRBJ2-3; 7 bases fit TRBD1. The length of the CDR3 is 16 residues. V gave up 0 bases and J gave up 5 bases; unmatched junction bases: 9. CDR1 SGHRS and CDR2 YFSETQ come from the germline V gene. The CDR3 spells CASSLDLGGAGDTQYF. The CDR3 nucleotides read TGCGCCAGCAGCTTGGATTTAGGGGGCGCAGGAGATACGCAGTATTTT.

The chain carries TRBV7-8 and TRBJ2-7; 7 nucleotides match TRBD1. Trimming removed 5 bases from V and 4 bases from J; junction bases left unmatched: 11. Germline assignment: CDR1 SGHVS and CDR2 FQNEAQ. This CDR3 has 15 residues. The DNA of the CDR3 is TGTGCCAGCAGCGAGACAGGGCATATCTTGTACGAGCAGTACTTC. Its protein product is CASSETGHILYEQYF.

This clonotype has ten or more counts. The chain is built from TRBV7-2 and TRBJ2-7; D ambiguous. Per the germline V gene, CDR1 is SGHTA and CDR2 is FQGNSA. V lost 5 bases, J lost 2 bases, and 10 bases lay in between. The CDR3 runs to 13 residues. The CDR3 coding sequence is TGTGCCAGCAGCCCACGGGCTGCCTACGAGCAGTACTTC. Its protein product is CASSPRAAYEQYF.

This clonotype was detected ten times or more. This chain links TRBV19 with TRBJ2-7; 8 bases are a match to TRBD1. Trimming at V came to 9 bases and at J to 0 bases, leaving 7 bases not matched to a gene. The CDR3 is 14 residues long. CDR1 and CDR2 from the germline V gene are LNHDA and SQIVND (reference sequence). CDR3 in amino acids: CASRTGGTSYEQYF. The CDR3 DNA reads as TGTGCCAGCCGAACAGGGGGTACCTCCTACGAGCAGTACTTC.

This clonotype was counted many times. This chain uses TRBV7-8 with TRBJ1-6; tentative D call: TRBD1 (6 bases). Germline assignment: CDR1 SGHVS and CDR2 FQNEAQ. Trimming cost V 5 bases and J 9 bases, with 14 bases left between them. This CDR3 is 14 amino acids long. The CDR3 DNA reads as TGTGCCAGCAGCAACAGGGTTTTGGGTTCACCCCTCCACTTT. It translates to CASSNRVLGSPLHF. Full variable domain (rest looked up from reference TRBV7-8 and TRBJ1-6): GAGVSQSPRYKVAKRGQDVALRCDPISGHVSLFWYQQALGQGPEFLTYFQNEAQLDKSGLPSDRFFAERPEGSVSTLKIQRTQQEDSAVYLCASSNRVLGSPLHFGNGTRLTVT.